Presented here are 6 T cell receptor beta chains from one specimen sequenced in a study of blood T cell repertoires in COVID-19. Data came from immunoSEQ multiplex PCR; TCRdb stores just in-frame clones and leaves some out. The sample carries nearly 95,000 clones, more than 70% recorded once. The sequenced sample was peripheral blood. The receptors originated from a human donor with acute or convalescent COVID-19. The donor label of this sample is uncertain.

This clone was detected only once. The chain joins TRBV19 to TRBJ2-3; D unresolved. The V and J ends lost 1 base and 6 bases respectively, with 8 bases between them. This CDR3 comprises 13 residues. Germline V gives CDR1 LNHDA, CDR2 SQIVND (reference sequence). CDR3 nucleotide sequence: TGTGCCAGTAGTATAGGCAGCGAGGATACGCAGTATTTT. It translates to CASSIGSEDTQYF. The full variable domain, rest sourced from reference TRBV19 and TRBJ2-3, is DGGITQSPKYLFRKEGQNVTLSCEQNLNHDAMYWYRQDPGQGLRLIYYSQIVNDFQKGDIAEGYSVSREKKESFPLTVTSAQKNPTAFYLCASSIGSEDTQYFGPGTRLTVL.

CDR3 DNA sequence: TGTGCCAGCAGCCAACTACTAGCGCCCCAAGAGACCCAGTACTTC. Encoded protein: CASSQLLAPQETQYF. The chain joins TRBV3-1 (or the pseudogene TRBV3-2) to TRBJ2-5; 7 positions match TRBD2. CDR1 is LGHDT and CDR2 is YNNKEL in the germline V gene (reference sequence). The CDR3 sequence is 15 residues long. The V segment lost 2 bases and the J segment 1 base; nucleotides outside the gene matches: 4.

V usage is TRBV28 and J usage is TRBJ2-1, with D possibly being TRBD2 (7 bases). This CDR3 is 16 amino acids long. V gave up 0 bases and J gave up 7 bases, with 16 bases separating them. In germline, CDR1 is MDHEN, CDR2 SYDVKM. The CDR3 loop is CASSLWGGARRNEQFF. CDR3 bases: TGTGCCAGCAGTTTATGGGGGGGGGCCAGGAGGAATGAGCAGTTCTTC.

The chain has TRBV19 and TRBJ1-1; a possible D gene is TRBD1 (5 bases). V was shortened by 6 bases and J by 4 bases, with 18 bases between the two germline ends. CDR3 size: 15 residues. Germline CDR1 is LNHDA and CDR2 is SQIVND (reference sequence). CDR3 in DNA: TGTGCCAGTAGCAGCCCGACAGTCCCATTCACTGAAGCTTTCTTT. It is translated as CASSSPTVPFTEAFF.

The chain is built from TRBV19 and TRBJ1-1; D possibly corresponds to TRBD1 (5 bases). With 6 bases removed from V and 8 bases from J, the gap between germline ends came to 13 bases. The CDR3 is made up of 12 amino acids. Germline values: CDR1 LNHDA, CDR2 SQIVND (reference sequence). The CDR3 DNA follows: TGTGCCAGTAGCCGAATGGGGGGGGAAGCTTTCTTT. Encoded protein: CASSRMGGEAFF.

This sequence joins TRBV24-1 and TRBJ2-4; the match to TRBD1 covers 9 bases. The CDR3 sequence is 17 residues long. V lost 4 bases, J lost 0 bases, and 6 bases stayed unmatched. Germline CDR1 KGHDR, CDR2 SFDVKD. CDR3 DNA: TGTGCCACCAGTGAGTCCGGGACAGGGTTAGCCAAAAACATTCAGTACTTC. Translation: CATSESGTGLAKNIQYF.